Listed here are 9 T cell receptor beta chains from one sample, sequenced in a study of radiotherapy plus CTLA-4 blockade in lung cancer. Method: immunoSEQ multiplex PCR; TCRdb's copy keeps in-frame clones and lacks some. Of tens of thousands of clones listed, more than 80% are singletons. The input for sequencing was peripheral blood, taken from a patient treated with radiotherapy plus ipilimumab. The receptors derive from a human donor with non-small cell lung cancer who had stable disease on radiotherapy plus ipilimumab.

The V call is TRBV19, the J call TRBJ1-1; no definite D call. V was clipped by 0 bases and J by 6 bases, with 8 bases between them. The CDR3 sequence is 13 residues long. From germline, CDR1 is LNHDA and CDR2 SQIVND (reference sequence). CDR3 coding DNA: TGTGCCAGTAGTATAGAAGCCCTTTCTGAAGCTTTCTTT. It is translated as CASSIEALSEAFF.

The chain combines TRBV12-5 with TRBJ2-2; 7 positions agree with TRBD1. This CDR3 region has 14 residues. V lost 8 bases, J lost 2 bases, and 5 bases stayed unmatched. CDR1 and CDR2 (germline): LGHNT, FRNRAP. The CDR3 region has the DNA TGTGCTAGTAGCCGACAGGGAAACACCGGGGAGCTGTTTTTT. Amino acid sequence: CASSRQGNTGELFF.

This chain connects TRBV30 to TRBJ1-2; D gene uncertain. CDR1 is GTSNPN and CDR2 is SVGIG in the germline V gene (reference sequence). This CDR3 is built from 12 residues. V was cut by 3 bases and J by 8 bases, with 13 bases left in between. CDR3 sequence (DNA): TGTGCCTGGAGCTCGAGGGCTGGGGGCTACACCTTC. Translation: CAWSSRAGGYTF. The entire variable domain, with the rest obtained from reference TRBV30 and TRBJ1-2, is as follows: SQTIHQWPATLVQPVGSPLSLECTVEGTSNPNLYWYRQAAGRGLQLLFYSVGIGQISSEVPQNLSASRPQDRQFILSSKKLLLSDSGFYLCAWSSRAGGYTFGSGTRLTVV.

CDR3: CASSFTLPGVHEQYF. DNA for the CDR3: TGTGCCAGCAGCTTTACCCTACCAGGGGTGCACGAGCAGTACTTC. The genes are TRBV11-2 and TRBJ2-7, with a possible D match to TRBD1 (6 bases). Germline CDR1 reads SGHAT; CDR2 reads FQNNGV. Trimming cost V 3 bases and J 5 bases, with 17 bases left between them. The CDR3 is made up of 15 amino acids.

The rearrangement links TRBV28 to TRBJ1-1; no firm D call. Trimming cost V 4 bases and J 6 bases, with 12 bases left between them. This CDR3 spans 13 amino acids. Germline CDR1 reads MDHEN; CDR2 reads SYDVKM. The CDR3 region has the DNA TGTGCCAGCAGTTACCTTCAGTACCCTGAAGCTTTCTTT. This gives the protein CASSYLQYPEAFF. The whole variable domain, filled in from reference TRBV28 and TRBJ1-1, reads DVKVTQSSRYLVKRTGEKVFLECVQDMDHENMFWYRQDPGLGLRLIYFSYDVKMKEKGDIPEGYSVSREKKERFSLILESASTNQTSMYLCASSYLQYPEAFFGQGTRLTVV.

The rearrangement uses TRBV28 and TRBJ2-7, with a weak D call TRBD2 (5 bases). The CDR3 contains 15 residues. Trimming took 3 bases from V and 3 from J, leaving 15 bases between them. The V gene's germline CDR1 is MDHEN and CDR2 SYDVKM. CDR3 in amino acids: CASSFKADYNYEQYF. The CDR3 coding sequence is TGTGCCAGCAGTTTTAAGGCAGACTACAACTACGAGCAGTACTTC.

The V gene is TRBV9, the J gene TRBJ2-3, with a weak D call TRBD1 (6 bases). The CDR3 is 14 amino acids. Germline CDR1 SGDLS, CDR2 YYNGEE. Trimming stripped 7 bases from V and 2 bases from J, with 14 bases between. The CDR3 region is CASLTGIHTDTQYF. The CDR3 bases are TGTGCCAGCCTTACAGGGATTCACACAGATACGCAGTATTTT. The variable domain in full, completed from reference TRBV9 and TRBJ2-3, reads DSGVTQTPKHLITATGQRVTLRCSPRSGDLSVYWYQQSLDQGLQFLIQYYNGEERAKGNILERFSAQQFPDLHSELNLSSLELGDSALYFCASLTGIHTDTQYFGPGTRLTVL.

This clone was found once. J is TRBJ2-5 and V is TRBV5-4; 9 bases align to TRBD1. CDR1 is SGHNT and CDR2 is YYREEE in the germline V gene (reference sequence). After removal of 4 bases from V and 5 bases from J, the junction contained 9 bases not matched to a gene. This CDR3 has 15 amino acids. As DNA, the CDR3 is TGTGCCAGCAGCCCAACAGGGGGCTTAGGGGAGACCCAGTACTTC. Translated, it gives CASSPTGGLGETQYF.

This chain uses TRBV7-2 with TRBJ1-2; tentative D call: TRBD1 (6 bases). Per the germline V gene, CDR1 is SGHTA and CDR2 is FQGNSA. V lost 0 bases to trimming and J lost 5 bases, with 13 bases between them. The CDR3 totals 15 residues. The CDR3 DNA follows: TGTGCCAGCAGCTTAGCGCTTGGGCAGGGGTATGGCTACACCTTC. Translating it yields CASSLALGQGYGYTF. Looking up the rest from reference TRBV7-2 and TRBJ1-2 gives the full variable domain: GAGVSQSPSNKVTEKGKDVELRCDPISGHTALYWYRQSLGQGLEFLIYFQGNSAPDKSGLPSDRFSAERTGGSVSTLTIQRTQQEDSAVYLCASSLALGQGYGYTFGSGTRLTVV.